The rows below give T cell receptor beta chains drawn from one sample of a study of blood T cell repertoires in COVID-19. Sequenced by immunoSEQ multiplex PCR; TCRdb stores in-frame clones only, minus some. The data show around 210,000 clones, 80% seen once. The specimen was peripheral blood. Every receptor here comes from a woman in her 70s with acute or convalescent COVID-19. CDR3s include the opening cysteine and the closing phenylalanine or tryptophan. Fields, in order: V gene, clone size, D gene, J gene, CDR3 DNA, CDR3 protein. A D gene is named only where the DNA matches it firmly. Clone size is not always given. Where it is, it says once, few, many or a class for expanded clones.

TRBV6-5	-	-	TRBJ2-2	TGTGCCAGCAGCTCTCAGGGAGGGGAGCTGTTTTTT	CASSSQGGELFF
TRBV7-4	many	-	TRBJ1-3	TGTGCCAGCTTCCCGGTCAGGGTCACTGGAAACACCATATATTTT	CASFPVRVTGNTIYF
TRBV28	-	-	TRBJ1-3	TGTGCCAGCAGGAACACCGATGGAGGCTACTCTGGAAACACCATATATTTT	CASRNTDGGYSGNTIYF
TRBV6-4	-	-	TRBJ2-3	TGTGCCAGCAGTGAAGGGCGGGCAGATACGCAGTATTTT	CASSEGRADTQYF
TRBV3-1/TRBV3-2	-	-	TRBJ1-2	TGTGCCAGCAGCCAGTACAGGGACCCCCCCTATGGCTACACCTTC	CASSQYRDPPYGYTF
TRBV7-2	-	-	TRBJ1-4	TGTGCCAGCAGCTTTCGGGGGGGGGAAAAACTGTTTTTT	CASSFRGGEKLFF
TRBV18	-	-	TRBJ2-1	TGTGCCAGCTCACCCCGGGATCCAAACAATGAGCAGTTCTTC	CASSPRDPNNEQFF
TRBV28	-	TRBD1	TRBJ2-3	TGTGCCAGCAGCCTCGGGCAGGGGGCCGATACGCAGTATTTT	CASSLGQGADTQYF
TRBV5-4	-	-	TRBJ2-5	TGTGCCAGCAGCTTGCAGGGCAGGGAAGAGACCCAGTACTTC	CASSLQGREETQYF
TRBV7-3	-	-	TRBJ2-3	TGTGCCAGCAGCTCCCGTCCCCCCCCAGATACGCAGTATTTT	CASSSRPPPDTQYF
TRBV11-3	-	-	TRBJ2-3	TGTGCCAGCAGCTTAGAGTACCGGGATACGCAGTATTTT	CASSLEYRDTQYF
TRBV7-3	-	TRBD2	TRBJ2-2	TGTGCCAGCAGCCTCAGACTAGCCCCCGGGGAGCTGTTTTTT	CASSLRLAPGELFF
TRBV7-9	-	TRBD1	TRBJ2-7	TGTGCCAGCAGCTACCGGGACAGGGGAAACGAGCAGTACTTC	CASSYRDRGNEQYF
TRBV6-5	-	TRBD2	TRBJ2-4	TGTGCCAGCAGATTAGCGGGAGGAAACATTCAGTACTTC	CASRLAGGNIQYF
TRBV27	-	-	TRBJ2-7	TGTGCCAGCGCGCGTACCGATATTTACGAGCAGTACTTC	CASARTDIYEQYF
TRBV11-2	-	TRBD2	TRBJ2-7	TGTGCCAGCAGCTTGGGGCGGGAGACCTACGAGCAGTACTTC	CASSLGRETYEQYF
TRBV14	-	-	TRBJ2-2	TGTGCCAGCAGCCCAGGGTTCACCGGGGAGCTGTTTTTT	CASSPGFTGELFF
TRBV28	once	-	TRBJ2-7	TGTGCCAGCAGTTCTCCTGGACAGCGCTACGAGCAGTACTTC	CASSSPGQRYEQYF
TRBV11-2	once	TRBD2	TRBJ2-1	TGTGCCAGCAGCCACGGGACTAGCGGAGATACGGGGCGGAATGAGCAGTTCTTC	CASSHGTSGDTGRNEQFF
TRBV6-1	-	-	TRBJ2-1	TGTGCCAGCAGTGCCCGGGTTTCGGGAACCTACAATGAGCAGTTCTTC	CASSARVSGTYNEQFF
TRBV15	-	-	TRBJ2-1	TGTGCCACCAGCATTAGCGGCGATGAGCAGTTCTTC	CATSISGDEQFF
TRBV12-5	-	TRBD2	TRBJ2-1	TGTGCTAGTGGTTTGGCAGCGGGAGGTGAGCAGTTCTTC	CASGLAAGGEQFF
TRBV7-3	once	-	TRBJ1-3	TGTGCCAGCAGCCCCGGGGGCTCTGGAAACACCATATATTTT	CASSPGGSGNTIYF
TRBV27	-	TRBD1	TRBJ2-3	TGTGCCAGCGGGACAGGGAGGTCCGCGGATACGCAGTATTTT	CASGTGRSADTQYF
TRBV5-5	-	-	TRBJ2-3	TGTGCCAGCAGCTCTTGGGGAGATCTCACAGATACGCAGTATTTT	CASSSWGDLTDTQYF
TRBV27	-	-	TRBJ1-5	TGTGCCACCCTCGCGACAGCTTATAGCAATCAGCCCCAGCATTTT	CATLATAYSNQPQHF
TRBV30	-	TRBD2	TRBJ2-3	TGTGCCTGGAAGCGGGAGGGCCCGCAGTATTTT	CAWKREGPQYF
TRBV19	-	TRBD1	TRBJ2-3	TGTGCCAGTAGCGGGGACAGAACACCTAGCACAGATACGCAGTATTTT	CASSGDRTPSTDTQYF
TRBV28	-	-	TRBJ1-2	TGTGCCAGCAGTTTCTTGTCAGGGCTCTATGGCTACACCTTC	CASSFLSGLYGYTF
TRBV13	many	TRBD2	TRBJ2-3	TGTGCCAGCAGCTCTACTAGCGGGAGGGGCACAGATACGCAGTATTTT	CASSSTSGRGTDTQYF
TRBV2	-	-	TRBJ1-4	TGTGCCAGCAGTGAACTGAGATGGAGGGAGGAAAAACTGTTTTTT	CASSELRWREEKLFF
TRBV6-2/TRBV6-3	-	-	TRBJ2-1	TGTGCCAGCAGTTACTATAGCGGCAATGAGCAGTTCTTC	CASSYYSGNEQFF
TRBV12-3/TRBV12-4	-	-	TRBJ1-2	TGTGCCAGCAGGGGAGGGGGTGACTATGGCTACACCTTC	CASRGGGDYGYTF
TRBV28	-	-	TRBJ1-1	TGTGCCAGCAGTTTGGAGTATGGGAGGAACACTGAAGCTTTCTTT	CASSLEYGRNTEAFF
TRBV19	-	-	TRBJ1-1	TGTGCCAGTCGACCGGGGATCGGCACTGAAGCTTTCTTT	CASRPGIGTEAFF
TRBV27	-	-	TRBJ2-1	TGTGCCAGCCTAGGACAGAACTACAATGAGCAGTTCTTC	CASLGQNYNEQFF
TRBV27	-	TRBD2	TRBJ2-4	TGTGCCAGCAGTTCCTTAGCGGGAGCCAAAAACATTCAGTACTTC	CASSSLAGAKNIQYF
TRBV5-1	few	-	TRBJ2-2	TGCGCCAGCAGCGAGGGGGGGACGGCGAGTACCGGGGAGCTGTTTTTT	CASSEGGTASTGELFF
TRBV6-6	-	-	TRBJ1-2	TGTGCCAGCAGCCTAGCGACTGACCCCTATGGCTACACCTTC	CASSLATDPYGYTF
TRBV7-9	-	-	TRBJ2-6	TGTGCCAGCAGCGAACAGAACTCTGGGGCCAACGTCCTGACTTTC	CASSEQNSGANVLTF
TRBV5-1	-	TRBD1	TRBJ2-5	TGCGCCAGCAGCCTATGGAGGGACAGGGATTCGAGGGAGGGATCCGAGACCCAGTACTTC	CASSLWRDRDSREGSETQYF
TRBV2	-	TRBD1	TRBJ1-2	TGTGCCAGCAGTGAACAGGGGGAAGGCTACACCTTC	CASSEQGEGYTF